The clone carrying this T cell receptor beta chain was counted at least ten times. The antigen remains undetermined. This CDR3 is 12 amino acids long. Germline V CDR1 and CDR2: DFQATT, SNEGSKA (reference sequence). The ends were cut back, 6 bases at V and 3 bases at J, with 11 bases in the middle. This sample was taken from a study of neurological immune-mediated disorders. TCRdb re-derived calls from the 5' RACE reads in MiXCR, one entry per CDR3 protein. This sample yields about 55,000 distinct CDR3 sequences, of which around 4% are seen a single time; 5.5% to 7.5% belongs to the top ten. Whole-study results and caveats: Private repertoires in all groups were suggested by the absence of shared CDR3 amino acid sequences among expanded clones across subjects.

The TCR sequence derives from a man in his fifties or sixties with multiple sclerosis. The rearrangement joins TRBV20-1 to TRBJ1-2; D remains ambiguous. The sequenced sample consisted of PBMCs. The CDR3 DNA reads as TGCAGTGCCCTCCTAACAGACTATGGCTACACCTTC. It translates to CSALLTDYGYTF.